This T cell receptor beta chain was sequenced for a study of cytomegalovirus exposure and HLA in healthy donors. Amplification used 60 Vbeta primers and 13 Jbeta primers. The protocol was immunoSEQ multiplex PCR, while the TCRdb copy is restricted to in-frame clones and leaves out a portion. The data contain 130,000 or so clones, 83% of them singletons. Findings and caveats of the study: The sole available immune exposure information was CMV serostatus. Most of the TCR beta V segments (in an earlier analysis) were productive either about 90% or about 30% of the time.

V shed 6 bases, J shed 13 bases, and the junction held 27 bases outside the gene matches. CDR3 length: 20 residues. In germline, CDR1 is SNHLY, CDR2 FYNNEI. A note on this clone: Its antigen is still unknown.

The receptor comes from a man between 40 and 49 years old in good health and CMV-seronegative. This chain connects TRBV2 to TRBJ1-6, with TRBD1 matching over 10 bases. The sample was PBMCs. In DNA form, the CDR3 reads TGTGCCAGCAGCGCTACTCCCGGGACAGGGGCGGCCGCCGGCGGGGGGCCCCTCCACTTT. This encodes CASSATPGTGAAAGGGPLHF.